This TCR beta chain derives from a study of identical twins. Study-level points and caveats: Sequences that were beta out-of-frame showed weaker excess twin sharing. Part of the zero-insertion signal could reflect confounding by invariant MAIT and iNKT cells.

This clonotype was detected a few times. No antigen is known for it. Template switching created a universal primer site, and the cDNA included unique molecular identifiers. TCRdb used MiXCR to reprocess the 5' RACE reads, holding one entry per CDR3 protein. Altogether about 700,000 distinct CDR3 sequences are present, roughly 6% being singletons, with the ten largest covering around 2%. Only healthy Caucasians were enrolled as donors. V shed 2 bases, J shed 5 bases, and the junction held 6 bases outside the gene matches. Germline V lookup: CDR1 GTSNPN, CDR2 SVGIG (reference sequence). The CDR3 totals 14 residues.

The V and J genes are TRBV30 and TRBJ2-5; 9 nucleotides match TRBD1. This TCR derives from a man younger than 35 in good health. Sequenced: naive T cells sorted from blood. CDR3 residues: CAWSRDRVGETQYF. The CDR3 coding sequence is TGTGCCTGGAGTAGGGACAGGGTAGGGGAGACCCAGTACTTC.